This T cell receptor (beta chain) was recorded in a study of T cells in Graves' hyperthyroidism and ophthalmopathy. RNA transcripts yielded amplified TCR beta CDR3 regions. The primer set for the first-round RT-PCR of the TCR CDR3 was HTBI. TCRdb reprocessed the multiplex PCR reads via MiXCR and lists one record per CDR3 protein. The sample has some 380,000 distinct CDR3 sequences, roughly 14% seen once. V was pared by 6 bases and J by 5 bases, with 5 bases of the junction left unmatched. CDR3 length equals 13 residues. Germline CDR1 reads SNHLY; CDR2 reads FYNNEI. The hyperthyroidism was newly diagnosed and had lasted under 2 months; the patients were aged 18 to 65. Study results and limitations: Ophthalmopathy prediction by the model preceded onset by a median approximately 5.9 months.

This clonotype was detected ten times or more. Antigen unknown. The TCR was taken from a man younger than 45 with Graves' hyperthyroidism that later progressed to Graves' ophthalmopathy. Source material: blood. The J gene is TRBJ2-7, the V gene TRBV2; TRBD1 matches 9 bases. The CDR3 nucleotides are TGTGCCAGCAGGACAGGGGGAGGGAACGAGCAGTACTTC. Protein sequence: CASRTGGGNEQYF. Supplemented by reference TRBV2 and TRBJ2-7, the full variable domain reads EPEVTQTPSHQVTQMGQEVILRCVPISNHLYFYWYRQILGQKVEFLVSFYNNEISEKSEIFDDQFSVERPDGSNFTLKIRSTKLEDSAMYFCASRTGGGNEQYFGPGTRLTVT.